Listed below are T cell receptor beta chains from one sample, sequenced in a study of monozygotic twins with cystic fibrosis. Here immunoSEQ multiplex PCR was the method, and the copy in TCRdb shows in-frame clones only, minus some. This table holds some 15,000 clones, roughly 85% found once. Sequencing was done on a sample of blood. These receptors came from a boy aged 5-17 years with cystic fibrosis. Both conserved end residues are trimmed from each CDR3.

v_gene | CDR3aa
TRBV7-9 | ASSFGLHLYGYT
TRBV5-8 | ASSFREGYT
TRBV29-1 | SVEGPGYEQY
TRBV9 | ASKRTGTNEQF
TRBV7-2 | ASSLGLAGGYNEQF
TRBV29-1 | SVGDRGEQY
TRBV4-1 | ASSQGGAGGPYEQY
TRBV7-9 | ASSLVARGDNEQY
TRBV5-6 | ASSLDWRETQY
TRBV19 | ASSPRPPGTGGTGELF
TRBV5-1 | ASSLEGRGRNGYT
TRBV7-9 | ASSVGLAPYEQY
TRBV7-2 | ASSWAGAYNEQF
TRBV9 | ASSPRQGPNSPLH
TRBV5-4 | ASSGRVTGELF
TRBV15 | ATNPSGRGRSGANVLT
TRBV18 | ASSPPATGDYGYT
TRBV10-1 | ASDISYEQY
TRBV19 | ASTGQTATNEKLF
TRBV5-5 | ASSLLLAGFEQY
TRBV10-3 | AISVGDEQY
TRBV11-1 | ASSLRNYGYT
TRBV29-1 | SVEGASGALENEQF